The rows below give T cell receptor beta chains drawn from one sample of a study of patients and donors after allogeneic stem cell transplantation. TCRdb redid the calling of the RT-PCR reads with MiXCR, one entry per CDR3 protein. This table has 900,000 to 1,000,000 distinct CDR3 sequences, about a sixth appearing once. The sample was blood, either unsorted or a sorted T cell fraction (not recorded which). These receptors were obtained from a human donor who was either an allogeneic HSCT recipient or a stem cell or donor lymphocyte infusion donor (not recorded which). It is not recorded whose cells these are; they may come from a transplant donor. CDR3s include the opening cysteine and the closing phenylalanine or tryptophan. A D gene is named only where the DNA matches it firmly. Size tells how often a clone was seen (once, few, many) or the class of an expanded clone, and some rows leave it out.

V: TRBV24-1
J: TRBJ2-1
size: few
D: TRBD1
CDR3: CATSDPGQAPYNEQFF
DNA: TGTGCCACCAGTGACCCCGGACAGGCCCCGTACAATGAGCAGTTCTTC

V: TRBV10-3
J: TRBJ1-1
size: many
D: TRBD1
CDR3: CAIRGTGYTEAFF
DNA: TGTGCCATCAGGGGGACAGGGTACACTGAAGCTTTCTTT

V: TRBV7-9
J: TRBJ2-3
size: -
D: -
CDR3: CASSFARAFDTQYF
DNA: TGTGCCAGCAGCTTTGCACGAGCCTTCGATACGCAGTATTTT

V: TRBV4-1
J: TRBJ1-2
size: few
D: TRBD1
CDR3: CASSQAPGQGNGYTF
DNA: TGCGCCAGCAGCCAAGCTCCGGGACAGGGGAATGGCTACACCTTC

V: TRBV6-5
J: TRBJ2-3
size: -
D: TRBD2
CDR3: CASSYGGLAADTQYF
DNA: TGTGCCAGCAGTTACGGGGGACTAGCGGCAGATACGCAGTATTTT

V: TRBV15
J: TRBJ1-2
size: -
D: TRBD1
CDR3: CATSRVPDRYYGYTF
DNA: TGTGCCACCAGCAGAGTGCCGGACAGGTACTATGGCTACACCTTC

V: TRBV20-1
J: TRBJ2-5
size: -
D: -
CDR3: CSAPPGGGGPTQYF
DNA: TGCAGTGCTCCTCCCGGGGGCGGGGGACCGACCCAGTACTTC

V: TRBV7-9
J: TRBJ1-1
size: -
D: -
CDR3: CASSLGKGGSTEAFF
DNA: TGTGCCAGCAGCTTAGGAAAGGGGGGGAGCACTGAAGCTTTCTTT

V: TRBV10-3
J: TRBJ2-3
size: -
D: TRBD2
CDR3: CAIKTSATDTQYF
DNA: TGTGCCATCAAGACTAGCGCCACAGATACGCAGTATTTT

V: TRBV7-9
J: TRBJ1-6
size: few
D: TRBD1
CDR3: CASSSRSRTGDSPLHF
DNA: TGTGCCAGCAGCTCTAGAAGCAGGACAGGTGATTCACCCCTCCACTTT

V: TRBV7-2
J: TRBJ2-3
size: few
D: TRBD2
CDR3: CASSSQRGYTDTQYF
DNA: TGTGCCAGCAGCTCCCAGCGGGGATACACAGATACGCAGTATTTT

V: TRBV4-1
J: TRBJ2-1
size: -
D: TRBD2
CDR3: CASSQGGSGRYNEQFF
DNA: TGCGCCAGCAGCCAAGGAGGGAGCGGGAGATACAATGAGCAGTTCTTC

V: TRBV12-3/TRBV12-4
J: TRBJ2-3
size: many
D: -
CDR3: CASSFGGADTDTQYF
DNA: TGTGCCAGCAGTTTTGGGGGAGCTGACACAGATACGCAGTATTTT

V: TRBV12-3/TRBV12-4
J: TRBJ2-3
size: many
D: TRBD2
CDR3: CAIRTSGATDTQYF
DNA: TGTGCCATTAGGACTAGCGGGGCTACAGATACGCAGTATTTT

V: TRBV12-3/TRBV12-4
J: TRBJ1-2
size: few
D: -
CDR3: CASSFAEGVFYYGYTF
DNA: TGTGCCAGCAGCTTCGCCGAGGGGGTTTTTTACTATGGCTACACCTTC

V: TRBV7-3
J: TRBJ2-1
size: few
D: -
CDR3: CASSLLSWQSSYNEQFF
DNA: TGTGCCAGCAGCTTACTGTCATGGCAGAGCTCCTACAATGAGCAGTTCTTC

V: TRBV25-1
J: TRBJ2-2
size: -
D: -
CDR3: CASSEWVEGAGELFF
DNA: TGTGCCAGCAGTGAATGGGTGGAGGGGGCCGGGGAGCTGTTTTTT

V: TRBV10-3
J: TRBJ2-5
size: many
D: TRBD1
CDR3: CAISARDSQETQYF
DNA: TGTGCCATCAGTGCCCGGGACAGCCAAGAGACCCAGTACTTC

V: TRBV12-3/TRBV12-4
J: TRBJ2-7
size: few
D: TRBD1
CDR3: CASSSIPGQKPYEQYF
DNA: TGTGCCAGCAGCTCAATCCCGGGACAGAAACCGTACGAGCAGTACTTC

V: TRBV18
J: TRBJ2-2
size: few
D: -
CDR3: CASSYLPNTGELFF
DNA: TGTGCCAGCTCGTATCTTCCGAACACCGGGGAGCTGTTTTTT

V: TRBV11-2
J: TRBJ2-1
size: few
D: TRBD2
CDR3: CASSPRGRGGETAYNEQFF
DNA: TGTGCCAGCAGCCCCCGGGGGCGGGGGGGCGAAACGGCCTACAATGAGCAGTTCTTC

V: TRBV4-3
J: TRBJ2-7
size: -
D: TRBD1
CDR3: CASSSGRDRRYEQYF
DNA: TGCGCCAGCAGCTCAGGCCGGGACAGACGCTACGAGCAGTACTTC

V: TRBV2
J: TRBJ2-1
size: few
D: -
CDR3: CASIRGGTFHNEQFF
DNA: TGTGCCAGCATAAGGGGGGGGACTTTCCACAATGAGCAGTTCTTC

V: TRBV24-1
J: TRBJ1-2
size: -
D: -
CDR3: CATSGDPVYGYTF
DNA: TGTGCCACCAGTGGTGATCCGGTCTATGGCTACACCTTC

V: TRBV29-1
J: TRBJ2-5
size: -
D: -
CDR3: CSVVAIETQYF
DNA: TGCAGCGTTGTAGCTATTGAGACCCAGTACTTC

V: TRBV5-6
J: TRBJ2-7
size: few
D: -
CDR3: CASSLGRHSYEQYF
DNA: TGTGCCAGCAGCTTGGGTCGGCACTCCTACGAGCAGTACTTC

V: TRBV4-3
J: TRBJ1-2
size: -
D: -
CDR3: CASSQDSPGYGYTF
DNA: TGCGCCAGCAGCCAAGATTCGCCTGGCTATGGCTACACCTTC

V: TRBV7-9
J: TRBJ2-3
size: -
D: -
CDR3: CASSLGLDRFTDTQYF
DNA: TGTGCCAGCAGCTTAGGATTGGACAGATTCACAGATACGCAGTATTTT

V: TRBV7-8
J: TRBJ1-3
size: few
D: -
CDR3: CASSLAQAGNTIYF
DNA: TGTGCCAGCAGCTTAGCGCAGGCAGGAAACACCATATATTTT

V: TRBV11-2
J: TRBJ2-5
size: -
D: -
CDR3: CASSLGSRGGQETQYF
DNA: TGTGCCAGCAGCTTAGGGAGCCGCGGCGGCCAAGAGACCCAGTACTTC

V: TRBV27
J: TRBJ1-5
size: few
D: -
CDR3: CASSLFGEGQPQHF
DNA: TGTGCCAGCAGTTTATTCGGGGAGGGTCAGCCCCAGCATTTT

V: TRBV29-1
J: TRBJ2-3
size: many
D: TRBD1
CDR3: CSVEGGQGIIDTQYF
DNA: TGCAGCGTCGAAGGGGGACAGGGGATCATTGATACGCAGTATTTT

V: TRBV7-8
J: TRBJ1-5
size: -
D: TRBD1
CDR3: CASSSVRGQGQPQHF
DNA: TGTGCCAGCAGCTCGGTCAGGGGGCAGGGTCAGCCCCAGCATTTT

V: TRBV24-1
J: TRBJ2-3
size: few
D: TRBD2
CDR3: CATSDYRGGTDTQYF
DNA: TGTGCCACCAGTGATTATCGGGGGGGCACAGATACGCAGTATTTT

V: TRBV10-3
J: TRBJ2-3
size: -
D: TRBD2
CDR3: CAISEEAGLRDTQYF
DNA: TGTGCCATCAGTGAGGAAGCGGGGTTGAGAGATACGCAGTATTTT

V: TRBV27
J: TRBJ1-2
size: -
D: -
CDR3: CDVPGDYGYTF
DNA: TGTGATGTCCCGGGGGACTATGGCTACACCTTC

V: TRBV9
J: TRBJ1-2
size: few
D: TRBD1
CDR3: CASSPIRGVNGYTF
DNA: TGTGCCAGCAGCCCCATCAGGGGGGTAAATGGCTACACCTTC